These 23 T cell receptor beta chains share one sample of origin, sequenced in a study of regulatory T cells in long-lasting Graves disease (dated by TCRdb to the early 2020s). The library came from multiplex PCR. TCRdb shows the sequencer as Illumina HiSeq 4000. To build TCR beta libraries, CDR3 regions were amplified by Arm-PCR using iRepertoire HTBI primers. TCRdb redid the processing of the public reads, applying fastp at Q25 and MiXCR, and retained in-frame beta chains. Rows with a matching CDR3 protein are joined into one entry that keeps the most common DNA and genes. The sample has 700,000 or so distinct CDR3 sequences on record, about 32% of them singletons. 42% of the sample is held by the ten biggest clonotypes. The intended sense of this specimen's time point label: persistent/refractory GD, antithyroid drugs over 5 years with positive TRAb. RNA was extracted from PBMCs in TRIzol for both TCR sequencing and RNA sequencing.

This specimen consisted of peripheral blood mononuclear cells (PBMCs), obtained when the disease was refractory, from a patient treated with antithyroid drugs. The receptors originated from a female donor with Graves disease.

The chain uses TRBV28 and TRBJ1-2; D is possibly TRBD1 (5 bases). Germline V gene data show CDR1 as MDHEN and CDR2 as SYDVKM. The length of the CDR3 is 13 residues. V lost 6 bases, J lost 8 bases, and 16 bases lay in between. The CDR3 DNA reads TGTGCCAGCAGCACCGCGTACTCAGGGGGCTACACCTTC. Protein: CASSTAYSGGYTF.

The chain is built from TRBV28 and TRBJ1-2; D gene ambiguous. CDR3 length: 11 amino acids. Germline lookup yields CDR1 MDHEN and CDR2 SYDVKM. V lost 5 bases to trimming and J lost 11 bases, with 12 bases between them. CDR3 sequence reads: CASSRTGWYTF. CDR3 DNA sequence: TGTGCCAGCAGTCGCACGGGGTGGTACACCTTC.

The chain combines TRBV3-1 with TRBJ2-7; weak D call: TRBD2 (5 bases). The CDR3 is made up of 13 amino acids. Germline values: CDR1 LGHDT, CDR2 YNNKEL (reference sequence). The V end was cut by 3 bases, the J end by 6 bases, with 12 bases between. The CDR3 DNA reads TGTGCCAGCAGCCATACTAGATCGGGCGAGCAGTACTTC. Its protein is CASSHTRSGEQYF.

This clonotype was seen at least ten times. CDR3 region: CASSPGQEYSNQPQHF. CDR3 bases: TGTGCCAGCAGTCCGGGACAAGAATATAGCAATCAGCCCCAGCATTTT. This chain uses TRBV12-3 or TRBV12-4 with TRBJ1-5; TRBD1 might be the D (6 bases). V lost 5 bases to trimming and J lost 0 bases, with 14 bases between them. The CDR3 runs to 16 residues.

The rearrangement uses TRBV6-1 and TRBJ1-2; the match to TRBD1 covers 12 bases. Germline trimming cut 6 bases from V and 4 bases from J; bases unmatched to any gene: 12. Per the germline V gene, CDR1 is MNHNS and CDR2 is SASEGT. CDR3 length equals 17 residues. The CDR3 DNA reads as TGTGCCAGCAGAGCATTGGGACAGGGGGCGGCACTCTATGGCTACACCTTC. It codes for CASRALGQGAALYGYTF.

This clonotype was observed a handful of times. The chain links TRBV10-3 to TRBJ1-2, with D maybe TRBD1 (6 bases). Trimming cost V 11 bases and J 8 bases, with 15 bases left between them. CDR3 length equals 11 residues. Germline values: CDR1 ENHRY, CDR2 SYGVKD. The CDR3 is CAVAGAGGYTF. CDR3 sequence (DNA): TGTGCCGTGGCGGGGGCAGGAGGCTACACCTTC.

The chain couples TRBV11-2 to TRBJ1-1; D unresolved. This CDR3 comprises 13 residues. The germline V gene has CDR1 SGHAT and CDR2 FQNNGV. V dropped 2 bases and J dropped 10 bases, with 14 bases sitting between them. The CDR3 DNA reads TGTGCCAGCAGCTTAAGACTTGAGGCTGGAGCTTTCTTT. This translates into CASSLRLEAGAFF. Using reference TRBV11-2 and TRBJ1-1 for the parts outside the CDR3, the full variable domain is EAGVAQSPRYKIIEKRQSVAFWCNPISGHATLYWYQQILGQGPKLLIQFQNNGVVDDSQLPKDRFSAERLKGVDSTLKIQPAKLEDSAVYLCASSLRLEAGAFFGQGTRLTVV.

The rearrangement joins TRBV10-3 to TRBJ2-7; TRBD1 agrees at 7 bases. After removal of 7 bases from V and 0 bases from J, the junction contained 3 bases not matched to a gene. CDR1 and CDR2 (germline): ENHRY, SYGVKD. This CDR3 spans 13 amino acids. CDR3 region: CAIKRTGSYEQYF. The DNA of the CDR3 is TGTGCCATCAAGAGGACAGGCTCCTACGAGCAGTACTTC.

This clonotype appeared a few times. The rearrangement joins TRBV7-9 to TRBJ2-5; D remains ambiguous. The CDR3 is 11 residues long. The germline V gene has CDR1 SEHNR and CDR2 FQNEAQ (reference sequence). The V end lost 8 bases, the J end lost 1 base, and 5 bases lay between the germline ends. Here the CDR3 DNA reads TGTGCCAGCGAGAGCCAAGAGACCCAGTACTTC. The encoded protein is CASESQETQYF.

This clonotype was detected only a few times. The chain uses TRBV28 and TRBJ1-4; the D gene is possibly TRBD1 (6 bases). With 7 bases removed from V and 8 bases from J, the gap between germline ends came to 17 bases. The CDR3 covers 14 residues. The V gene's germline CDR1 is MDHEN and CDR2 SYDVKM. Written as DNA, the CDR3 is TGTGCCAGCATTAAAGGGGGAGGGAACGAAAAACTGTTTTTT. It encodes CASIKGGGNEKLFF.

The CDR3 nucleotides are TGCGCCAGCAGCTCCGGCCCCGGAAATCCCGGGGCCAACGTCCTGACTTTC. It is translated as CASSSGPGNPGANVLTF. The chain couples TRBV5-1 to TRBJ2-6; no clear D. The CDR3 has 17 residues. The germline gives CDR1 SGHRS, CDR2 YFSETQ. The V end lost 3 bases, the J end lost 4 bases, and 17 bases lay between the germline ends.

In this sample, this clonotype turned up a few times. The chain links TRBV20-1 to TRBJ1-5; D gene ambiguous. The germline V and J ends were trimmed by 0 bases and 9 bases, with 18 bases remaining between them. Per the germline V gene, CDR1 is DFQATT and CDR2 is SNEGSKA (reference sequence). The CDR3 loop spans 15 amino acids. CDR3 DNA sequence: TGCAGTGCTAGAGATCAAGGCGGACCTCTGCGGCCCCAGCATTTT. Translating gives CSARDQGGPLRPQHF.

This CDR3 is CASSWGGTPTNYGYTF. CDR3 nucleotides: TGCGCCAGCAGCTGGGGAGGGACACCTACTAACTATGGCTACACCTTC. The genes are TRBV5-1 and TRBJ1-2, with a tentative D call TRBD1 (6 bases). CDR3 size: 16 residues. The germline gives CDR1 SGHRS, CDR2 YFSETQ. V was shortened by 3 bases and J by 0 bases, with 15 bases between the two germline ends.

As to this clonotype: A much bigger clone sits one base away, suggesting this may be a read error. The CDR3 sequence: CSVRAGGHYGYTF. The CDR3 bases are TGCAGTGTTAGGGCAGGCGGCCACTATGGCTACACCTTC. This chain connects TRBV20-1 to TRBJ1-2, with D unclear. The CDR3 has 13 amino acids. V lost 7 bases and J 3 bases, leaving 15 bases between the germline ends. Germline values: CDR1 DFQATT, CDR2 SNEGSKA (reference sequence).

The V gene is TRBV9, the J gene TRBJ1-2; TRBD1 matches at 9 bases. V lost 0 bases and J lost 5; bases outside the gene matches: 5. The CDR3 is made up of 15 amino acids. Germline CDR1 is SGDLS and CDR2 is YYNGEE. CDR3 sequence: CASSVAGTGYYGYTF. Written as DNA, the CDR3 is TGTGCCAGCAGCGTAGCTGGGACAGGGTATTATGGCTACACCTTC.

The chain couples TRBV29-1 to TRBJ2-7, with 11 bases identical to TRBD2. Trimming at V came to 3 bases and at J to 0 bases, leaving 13 bases not matched to a gene. The germline CDR1 and CDR2 sequences are SQVTM and ANQGSEA. The length of the CDR3 is 18 residues. CDR3: CSVEGTSGRWGSSYEQYF. CDR3 nucleotides: TGCAGCGTTGAGGGGACTAGCGGACGCTGGGGGAGCTCCTACGAGCAGTACTTC.

The rearrangement uses TRBV27 and TRBJ2-7, with D tentatively TRBD2 (5 bases). The CDR3 length is 13 residues. Germline V gene sequence: CDR1 MNHEY, CDR2 SMNVEV (reference sequence). Trimming pared 5 bases from V and 3 bases from J, leaving 11 bases between. CDR3 DNA sequence: TGTGCCAGCAGTCCCCGGGGTCACTACGAGCAGTACTTC. Translated: CASSPRGHYEQYF.

CDR3: CASSPRTGGFQIDTEAFF. CDR3 sequence (DNA): TGTGCCAGTAGTCCCCGGACAGGGGGGTTTCAAATAGACACTGAAGCTTTCTTT. The chain recombines TRBV19 with TRBJ1-1; 10 nucleotides line up with TRBD1. CDR3 length equals 18 residues. V dropped 5 bases and J dropped 3; count of bases not matched to a gene: 15. CDR1 is LNHDA and CDR2 is SQIVND in the germline V gene (reference sequence).

This chain joins TRBV30 and TRBJ1-5, with 10 bases aligning to TRBD1. J was trimmed by 9 bases and V by 1 base; bases with no gene match: 3. This CDR3 comprises 13 residues. Germline-derived CDR1 and CDR2 are GTSNPN and SVGIG (reference sequence). CDR3 sequence reads: CAWSGTGGRPQHF. The CDR3 coding sequence is TGTGCCTGGAGTGGGACAGGGGGACGGCCCCAGCATTTT.

Many counts were recorded for this clonotype. The chain uses TRBV2 and TRBJ2-2; TRBD2 matches 14 bases. The ends lost 6 bases at V and 4 bases at J; junction bases unmatched: 4. The CDR3 totals 16 residues. Germline loops: CDR1 SNHLY, CDR2 FYNNEI. The CDR3 coding sequence is TGTGCCAGCAGCCTGGGACTAGCGGGAGTCACCGGGGAGCTGTTTTTT. This encodes CASSLGLAGVTGELFF.

The V call is TRBV3-1, the J call TRBJ2-2, with 8 bases matching TRBD1. The CDR3 extends over 17 amino acids. Germline CDR1 is LGHDT and CDR2 is YNNKEL (reference sequence). V shed 4 bases, J shed 5 bases, and the junction held 12 bases outside the gene matches. The CDR3 DNA is TGTGCCAGCAGCCGGAAGCAGGGGGCGCCGGGGACCGGGGAGCTGTTTTTT. Translated: CASSRKQGAPGTGELFF.

The chain carries TRBV3-1 and TRBJ1-2; possible D gene TRBD1, 5 bases. This CDR3 is built from 14 residues. CDR1 LGHDT and CDR2 YNNKEL come from the germline V gene (reference sequence). V shed 0 bases and J shed 7 bases, with 12 bases lying between them. The CDR3 region is CASSQDSGSSGYTF. In nucleotides, the CDR3 is TGTGCCAGCAGCCAAGATTCAGGGTCTAGTGGCTACACCTTC.

This clonotype turned up a few times. The chain couples TRBV4-1 to TRBJ2-2; tentatively, D is TRBD1 (5 bases). V was clipped by 2 bases and J by 5 bases, with 9 bases between them. Germline loops: CDR1 MGHRA, CDR2 YSYEKL. This CDR3 spans 14 amino acids. The CDR3 spells CASSQLQGTGELFF. The DNA of the CDR3 is TGCGCCAGCAGCCAACTTCAGGGAACCGGGGAGCTGTTTTTT.